These 17 T cell receptor beta chains share one sample of origin, sequenced in a study of cytomegalovirus exposure and HLA in healthy donors. Generated by immunoSEQ multiplex PCR, the TCRdb table keeps only in-frame clones and is missing some. The profile shows hundreds of thousands of clones, more than 75% of them singletons. The sample comprised PBMCs. The receptors originated from a man aged 18 to 30 in good health and CMV-seronegative.

There are a few counts of this clone. This chain connects TRBV18 to TRBJ2-1, with D unclear. This CDR3 has 12 residues. Germline values: CDR1 KGHSH, CDR2 LQKENI. V lost 2 bases, J lost 9 bases, and 8 bases lay in between. The CDR3 DNA reads as TGTGCCAGCTCACCAGATCGGTCTGAGCAGTTCTTC. Translation gives CASSPDRSEQFF.

The chain combines TRBV2 with TRBJ2-7; D may be TRBD1 (5 bases). CDR1 and CDR2 from the germline V gene are SNHLY and FYNNEI. The CDR3 has 14 residues. V was clipped by 8 bases and J by 3 bases, with 17 bases between them. The CDR3 DNA sequence: TGTGCCAGCCGAAGACAGACATTAGACTACGAGCAGTACTTC. It yields the protein CASRRQTLDYEQYF.

Here the CDR3 reads CASSYLAGGPTDTQYF. DNA for the CDR3: TGTGCCAGCAGCTATTTAGCGGGAGGGCCCACAGATACGCAGTATTTT. This sequence joins TRBV21-1 and TRBJ2-3; the table's D call, TRBD2, was not checked against the DNA. TRBV21-1 is classified as a pseudogene. This CDR3 is 16 amino acids long.

V is TRBV2 and J is TRBJ2-1; no definite D call. The length of the CDR3 is 12 residues. Germline V lookup: CDR1 SNHLY, CDR2 FYNNEI. Trimming removed 6 bases at V and 5 bases at J, with 8 bases between. This CDR3 reads CASRRINNEQFF. CDR3 DNA sequence: TGTGCCAGCAGGCGGATCAACAATGAGCAGTTCTTC.

The chain uses TRBV29-1 and TRBJ2-1, with TRBD1 matching over 8 bases. The CDR3 has 11 amino acids. The germline CDR1 and CDR2 sequences are SQVTM and ANQGSEA. J was trimmed by 8 bases and V by 7 bases; bases with no gene match: 4. Here the CDR3 reads CSALDRDEQFF. CDR3 nucleotides: TGCAGCGCACTGGACAGGGATGAGCAGTTCTTC.

The CDR3 bases are TGTGCCACGGGAAGGGAGGGAGAGACCCAGTACTTC. As protein: CATGREGETQYF. The chain recombines TRBV27 with TRBJ2-5; 7 nucleotides agree with TRBD2. V lost 10 bases, J lost 4 bases, and 6 bases stayed unmatched. Germline-derived CDR1 and CDR2 are MNHEY and SMNVEV (reference sequence). The CDR3 has 12 residues.

The chain has TRBV18 and TRBJ2-7; 8 positions agree with TRBD2. V dropped 5 bases and J dropped 6; count of bases not matched to a gene: 9. This CDR3 has 14 residues. CDR1 KGHSH and CDR2 LQKENI come from the germline V gene. CDR3 DNA: TGTGCCAGCTCATCGAGTAGCGGGGAGTTCGAGCAGTACTTC. Translation gives CASSSSSGEFEQYF.

The chain combines TRBV6-1 with TRBJ1-2; D ambiguous. Between the trimmed V and J ends, which lost 4 bases and 2 bases, there was a span of 11 bases. The CDR3 spans 14 residues. Germline V lookup: CDR1 MNHNS, CDR2 SASEGT. The CDR3 DNA reads TGTGCCAGCAGTGCCCAATTGTTGAACTATGGCTACACCTTC. It is translated as CASSAQLLNYGYTF.

This chain connects TRBV19 to TRBJ1-5; possibly TRBD1 for D (5 bases). CDR3 length: 20 amino acids. The germline gives CDR1 LNHDA, CDR2 SQIVND (reference sequence). The V end was cut by 4 bases, the J end by 0 bases, with 25 bases between. The DNA for the CDR3 is TGTGCCAGTAGTACTGGAATCTCATGGCGGACAAGCTCTAGCAATCAGCCCCAGCATTTT. This gives the protein CASSTGISWRTSSSNQPQHF.

V and J are TRBV4-3 and TRBJ2-7; 8 bases are a match to TRBD2. The V and J ends lost 5 bases and 7 bases, in that order; junction bases with no gene match: 13. The CDR3 extends over 15 amino acids. CDR1 and CDR2 (germline): LGHNA, YSLEER. This CDR3 is CASSEGGAGGGEQYF. As DNA, the CDR3 is TGCGCCAGCAGCGAGGGTGGGGCTGGCGGGGGGGAGCAGTACTTC.

The chain joins TRBV4-2 to TRBJ1-1, with no clear D. The germline V gene encodes CDR1 LGHNA and CDR2 YNFKEQ. The CDR3 is made up of 13 amino acids. The V and J ends lost 4 bases and 1 base respectively, with 7 bases between them. CDR3 in amino acids: CASSRDGNTEAFF. The CDR3 coding sequence is TGTGCCAGCAGCCGAGACGGGAACACTGAAGCTTTCTTT.

The chain is built from TRBV5-1 and TRBJ1-2; no clear D gene. Per the germline V gene, CDR1 is SGHRS and CDR2 is YFSETQ. The CDR3 runs 13 residues. Trimming took 7 bases from V and 4 from J, leaving 14 bases between them. The DNA for the CDR3 is TGCGCCAGCCTCGAGGAGCGCATCTATGGCTACACCTTC. Its translation: CASLEERIYGYTF.

This chain links TRBV6-6 with TRBJ2-7, with no clear D. Germline V gene lookup returns CDR1 MNHNY and CDR2 SVGAGI (reference sequence). The V end lost 6 bases, the J end lost 0 bases, and 12 bases lay between the germline ends. The CDR3 has 14 amino acids. CDR3 DNA sequence: TGTGCCAGCAGGTCCCCAGGTAGCTCCTACGAGCAGTACTTC. Its translation is CASRSPGSSYEQYF.

V and J are TRBV18 and TRBJ1-3; D perhaps matches TRBD1 (5 bases). CDR3 size: 16 residues. Germline CDR1 and CDR2: KGHSH and LQKENI. Deletions cut 3 bases from V and 0 bases from J, with 12 bases between. CDR3 in DNA: TGTGCCAGCTCACCGATGACAGACGTCTCTGGAAACACCATATATTTT. Protein product: CASSPMTDVSGNTIYF.

The chain recombines TRBV4-1 with TRBJ2-7; D is perhaps TRBD1 (5 bases). V was shortened by 4 bases and J by 3 bases, with 10 bases between the two germline ends. This CDR3 is 13 amino acids long. Germline CDR1 reads MGHRA; CDR2 reads YSYEKL. The CDR3 nucleotides read TGCGCCAGCAGCCCCAGACAGTTCTACGAGCAGTACTTC. Protein sequence: CASSPRQFYEQYF.

The rearrangement uses TRBV28 and TRBJ2-7, with 11 bases identical to TRBD1. CDR1 MDHEN and CDR2 SYDVKM come from the germline V gene. The CDR3 is made up of 13 amino acids. Unmatched junction bases numbered 2, after V lost 6 bases and J lost 4 bases. The CDR3 sequence is CASRDRGPYEQYF. CDR3 DNA sequence: TGTGCCAGCAGGGACAGGGGGCCGTACGAGCAGTACTTC.

The chain couples TRBV5-4 to TRBJ2-5, with 7 nucleotides matching TRBD1. The V and J ends lost 7 bases and 5 bases, in that order; junction bases with no gene match: 5. Germline V gene data show CDR1 as SGHNT and CDR2 as YYREEE (reference sequence). The CDR3 is 12 amino acids. CDR3 region: CASQGQLETQYF. CDR3 nucleotides: TGTGCCAGCCAGGGACAGCTCGAGACCCAGTACTTC.